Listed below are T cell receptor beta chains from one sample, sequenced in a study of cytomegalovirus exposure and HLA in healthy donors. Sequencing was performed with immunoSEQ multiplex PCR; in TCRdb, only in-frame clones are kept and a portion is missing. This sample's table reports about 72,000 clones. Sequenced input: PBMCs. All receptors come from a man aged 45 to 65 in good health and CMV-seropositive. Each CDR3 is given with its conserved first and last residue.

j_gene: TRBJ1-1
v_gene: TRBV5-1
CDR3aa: CASSLGGRNTEAFF

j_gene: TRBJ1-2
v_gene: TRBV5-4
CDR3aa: CASSSGTWRGGYTF

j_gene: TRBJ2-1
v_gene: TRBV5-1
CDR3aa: CASGRLGKSEQFF

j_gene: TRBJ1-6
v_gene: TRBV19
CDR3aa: CASRTGSNSPLHF

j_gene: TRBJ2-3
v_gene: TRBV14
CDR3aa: CASSLRNLADLSWTQYF

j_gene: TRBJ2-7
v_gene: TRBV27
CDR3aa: CASSPTHTSGSYEQYF

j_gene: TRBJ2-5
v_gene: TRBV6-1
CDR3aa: CASSEARPVTSSRGTQYF

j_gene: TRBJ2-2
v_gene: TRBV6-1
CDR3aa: CASSRSSGFTGELFF

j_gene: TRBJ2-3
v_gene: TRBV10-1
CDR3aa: CASSMTSGGAGSTDTQYF

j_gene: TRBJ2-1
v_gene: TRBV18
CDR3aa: CASSPIAGGLGNEQFF

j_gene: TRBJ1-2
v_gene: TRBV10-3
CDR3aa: CAISDGRVGYGYTF

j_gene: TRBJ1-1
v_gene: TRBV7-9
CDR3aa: CARSRGGTTEAFF

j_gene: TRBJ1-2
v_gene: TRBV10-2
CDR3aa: CASSESGAAGEVGYTF

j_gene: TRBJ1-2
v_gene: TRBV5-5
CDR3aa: CASSLDGGTYGYTF

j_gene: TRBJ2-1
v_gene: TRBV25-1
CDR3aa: CATRDRGNYNEQFF

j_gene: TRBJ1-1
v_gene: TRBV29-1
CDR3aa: CSVEHGTNTEAFF

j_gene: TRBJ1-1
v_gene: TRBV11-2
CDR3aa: CASSSFPEAFF

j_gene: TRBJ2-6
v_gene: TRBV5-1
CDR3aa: CASTPLAISGANVLTF

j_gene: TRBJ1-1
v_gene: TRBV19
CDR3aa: CASSVTGGPGTEAFF

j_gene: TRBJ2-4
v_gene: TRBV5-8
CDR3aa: CASSFEGTGRGNIQYF

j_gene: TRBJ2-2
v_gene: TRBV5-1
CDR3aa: CASSADRGRELFF

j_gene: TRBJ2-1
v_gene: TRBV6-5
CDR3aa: CASSRRDEQFF

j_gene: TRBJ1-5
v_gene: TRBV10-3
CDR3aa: CAISESKEAGQPQHF

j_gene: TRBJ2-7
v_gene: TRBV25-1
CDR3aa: CATRKGQGYEQYF

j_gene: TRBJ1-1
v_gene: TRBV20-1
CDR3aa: CSASREAEAFF

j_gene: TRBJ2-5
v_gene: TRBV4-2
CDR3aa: CASSLGLAGETQYF

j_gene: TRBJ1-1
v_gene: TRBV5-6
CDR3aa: CASSPYDRARDTEAFF

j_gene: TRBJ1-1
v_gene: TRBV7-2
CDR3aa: CASSLVTGIGNTEAFF

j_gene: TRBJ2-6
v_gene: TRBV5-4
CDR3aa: CASSLVLTAGANVLTF

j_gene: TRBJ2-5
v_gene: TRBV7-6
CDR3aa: CASSSIAGGWEETQYF

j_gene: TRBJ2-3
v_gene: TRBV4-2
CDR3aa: CASSPQAGNPDHTQYF

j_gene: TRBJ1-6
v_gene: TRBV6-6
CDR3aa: CASSYTGANNSPLHF

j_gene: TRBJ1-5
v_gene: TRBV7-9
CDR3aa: CASSLIGASGNQPQHF

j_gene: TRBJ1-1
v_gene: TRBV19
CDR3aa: CASLGQDTEAFF

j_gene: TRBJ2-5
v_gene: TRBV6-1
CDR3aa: CASSDGTGGRETQYF

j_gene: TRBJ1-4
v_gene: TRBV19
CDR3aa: CASSSPDRGLTNEKLFF

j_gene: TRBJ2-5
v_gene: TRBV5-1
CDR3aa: CASSKNLAYQETQYF

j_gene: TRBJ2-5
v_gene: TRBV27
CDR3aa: CASPRETSGQETQYF

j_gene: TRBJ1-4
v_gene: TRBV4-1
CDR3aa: CASSQNPTAATNEKLFF

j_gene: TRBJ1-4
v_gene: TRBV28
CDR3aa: CATFPGGTTNEKLFF

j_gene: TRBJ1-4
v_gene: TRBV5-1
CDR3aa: CASSLVRGGGEKLFF

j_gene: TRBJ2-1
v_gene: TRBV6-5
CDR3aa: CASTGTVYNEQFF

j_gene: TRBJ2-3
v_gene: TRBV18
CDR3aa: CASSPGNTQYF

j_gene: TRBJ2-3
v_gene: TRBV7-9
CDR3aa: CASSLKGTGSTDTQYF

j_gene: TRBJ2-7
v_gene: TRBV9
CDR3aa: CASSGRSAYEQYF

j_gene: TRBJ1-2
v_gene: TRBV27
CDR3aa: CASSARQGPQANYGYTF

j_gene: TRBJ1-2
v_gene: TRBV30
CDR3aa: CAWNLGPLLYGYTF

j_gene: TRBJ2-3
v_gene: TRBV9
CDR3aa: CASSVSGGISTDTQYF

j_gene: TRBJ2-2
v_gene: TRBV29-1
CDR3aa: CSVEDFSGTNTGELFF

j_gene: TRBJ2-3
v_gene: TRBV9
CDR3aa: CASSVESQTSSTDTQYF

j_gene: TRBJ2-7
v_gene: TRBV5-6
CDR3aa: CASSWGQGAYEQYF

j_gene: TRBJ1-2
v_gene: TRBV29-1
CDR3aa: CSVEGGSNYGYTF

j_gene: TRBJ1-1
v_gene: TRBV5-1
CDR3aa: CASSLEPGSNTEAFF

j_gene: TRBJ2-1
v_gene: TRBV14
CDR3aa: CASSQVIPGPAFF

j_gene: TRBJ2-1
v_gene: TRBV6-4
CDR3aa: CASSAKGDNEQFF

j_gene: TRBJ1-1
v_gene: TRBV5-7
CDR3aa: CASSHPTDPEAFF

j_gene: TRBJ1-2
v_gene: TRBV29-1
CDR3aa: CSVRSLYGYTF

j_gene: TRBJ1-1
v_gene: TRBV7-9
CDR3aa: CASSSGQYNTEAFF

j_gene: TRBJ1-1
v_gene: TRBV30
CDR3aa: CAWSRGQTMNTEAFF